This T cell receptor beta chain was sequenced for a study of cytomegalovirus exposure and HLA in healthy donors. The CDR3 extends over 15 amino acids. V dropped 5 bases and J dropped 4 bases, with 18 bases sitting between them. CDR1 PRHDT and CDR2 FYEKMQ come from the germline V gene (reference sequence). Assay: immunoSEQ multiplex PCR; the TCRdb copy retains only in-frame clones and omits some. The profile shows about 140,000 clones, just under 85% of them singletons. The receptor was isolated from a woman under 40 in good health and CMV-seronegative. The sequencing sample was made of PBMCs. V usage is TRBV13 and J usage is TRBJ2-7, with a weak D call TRBD2 (5 bases). The CDR3, as DNA: TGTGCCAGCAGCCCCGCAGGCTGGGGAGAGTACGAGCAGTACTTC. As protein: CASSPAGWGEYEQYF.